Following are 16 T cell receptor beta chains from one sample sequenced in a study of T cells after yellow fever vaccination. TCRdb reprocessed the 5' RACE reads with MiXCR, giving one entry per CDR3 protein. The sample holds 300,000 to 350,000 distinct CDR3 sequences, approximately 12% seen once. The specimen was CD4+ T cells sorted from PBMCs, collected 45 days after the yellow fever booster vaccination. The receptors come from a man between 18 and 35 years old who received the YFV17D yellow fever vaccine.

Many counts were recorded for this clonotype. The chain uses TRBV5-6 and TRBJ1-6; D not certain. Deletions cut 0 bases from V and 8 bases from J, with 6 bases between. Germline values: CDR1 SGHDT, CDR2 YYEEEE. CDR3 length: 13 amino acids. This CDR3 reads CASSLGTYSPLHF. The CDR3 coding sequence is TGTGCCAGCAGCTTGGGAACCTATTCACCCCTCCACTTT.

This clonotype was seen a few times. V and J are TRBV12-3 or TRBV12-4 and TRBJ1-2, with D possibly matching TRBD1 (5 bases). This CDR3 has 12 residues. Trimming stripped 7 bases from V and 6 bases from J, with 12 bases between. CDR3 amino acids: CASNRTPHGYTF. For the CDR3, the DNA is TGTGCCAGCAACCGGACACCTCATGGCTACACCTTC.

Ten or more counts support this clonotype. CDR3 nucleotides: TGCAGCGTAGACAGGGGTGACATTCAGTACTTC. Translation gives CSVDRGDIQYF. The genes are TRBV29-1 and TRBJ2-4; TRBD1 matches 8 bases. The CDR3 has 11 amino acids. Germline lookup yields CDR1 SQVTM and CDR2 ANQGSEA. The junction had 3 bases not matched to a gene; V was cut back by 6 bases and J by 8 bases. Combining the CDR3 with reference TRBV29-1 and TRBJ2-4 gives the whole variable domain SAVISQKPSRDICQRGTSLTIQCQVDSQVTMMFWYRQQPGQSLTLIATANQGSEATYESGFVIDKFPISRPNLTFSTLTVSNMSPEDSSIYLCSVDRGDIQYFGAGTRLSVL.

This clonotype was detected a few times. The V and J genes are TRBV3-1 and TRBJ2-3; a weak D match, TRBD2 (5 bases). Germline V gene sequence: CDR1 LGHDT, CDR2 YNNKEL (reference sequence). The CDR3 covers 16 residues. V dropped 6 bases and J dropped 3 bases, with 19 bases sitting between them. Written as DNA, the CDR3 is TGTGCCAGCAGTGTTAGGGCGGGTGATCCAACAGATACGCAGTATTTT. This encodes CASSVRAGDPTDTQYF.

V and J are TRBV4-1 and TRBJ2-7; D not certain. The CDR3 contains 14 residues. The V gene lost 4 bases and the J gene lost 0 bases, with 10 bases spanning the gap. In germline, CDR1 is MGHRA, CDR2 YSYEKL. The CDR3 reads CASSPMTSSYEQYF. In nucleotides, the CDR3 is TGCGCCAGCAGCCCGATGACATCCTCCTACGAGCAGTACTTC.

At least ten counts were recorded for this clonotype. Written as DNA, the CDR3 is TGTGCCAGCAGTTTAAGGGTTGAAGCTTTCTTT. It codes for CASSLRVEAFF. The chain recombines TRBV12-3 or TRBV12-4 with TRBJ1-1; D gene unclear. With 2 bases removed from V and 7 bases from J, the gap between germline ends came to 5 bases. The length of the CDR3 is 11 residues.

The chain couples TRBV5-1 to TRBJ2-3, with D tentatively TRBD1 (5 bases). V lost 3 bases to trimming and J lost 1 base, with 9 bases between them. The CDR3 runs 14 residues. Germline CDR1 SGHRS, CDR2 YFSETQ. CDR3 sequence: CASSSQTGTDTQYF. As DNA, the CDR3 is TGCGCCAGCAGCTCCCAGACAGGCACAGATACGCAGTATTTT.

The rearrangement joins TRBV11-2 to TRBJ2-2, with TRBD1 identical over 8 bases. With 4 bases clipped from V and 7 bases from J, the junction kept 5 bases outside the gene matches. The germline V gene encodes CDR1 SGHAT and CDR2 FQNNGV. The CDR3 totals 14 residues. The CDR3 nucleotides read TGTGCCAGCAGCTCGGGACAGGCCTTCGGGGAGCTGTTTTTT. Translating it yields CASSSGQAFGELFF.

The CDR3: CASSQLSGYGYTF. The CDR3 DNA sequence: TGTGCCAGCAGCCAATTATCGGGCTATGGCTACACCTTC. The J gene is TRBJ1-2, the V gene TRBV14; no clear D gene. With 2 bases removed from V and 4 bases from J, the gap between germline ends came to 8 bases. The CDR3 length is 13 residues. Germline V gene data show CDR1 as SGHDN and CDR2 as FVKESK.

This clonotype has just a few counts. This chain joins TRBV24-1 and TRBJ1-2; D remains ambiguous. The CDR3 runs to 15 residues. The germline V and J ends were trimmed by 3 bases and 8 bases, with 18 bases remaining between them. Germline V lookup: CDR1 KGHDR, CDR2 SFDVKD. The CDR3 sequence is CATSDPGSPGGGYTF. The DNA of the CDR3 is TGTGCCACCAGTGATCCAGGCAGTCCTGGAGGCGGCTACACCTTC.

The chain employs TRBV7-3 and TRBJ2-3; D possibly corresponds to TRBD1 (5 bases). The CDR3 has 16 amino acids. Germline V gene data show CDR1 as SGHTA and CDR2 as FQGTGA. With 0 bases removed from V and 0 bases from J, the gap between germline ends came to 10 bases. DNA of the CDR3: TGTGCCAGCAGCTTAACCCCAGGGCTTAGCACAGATACGCAGTATTTT. As protein: CASSLTPGLSTDTQYF.

The table lists this clonotype with a few counts. V gene TRBV27 combines with J gene TRBJ1-2, with D possibly matching TRBD1 (6 bases). Germline V CDR1 and CDR2: MNHEY, SMNVEV (reference sequence). The CDR3 contains 12 residues. The V end lost 5 bases, the J end lost 11 bases, and 15 bases lay between the germline ends. CDR3 DNA sequence: TGTGCCAGCAGTGAACAGGGCGGTTCGTACACCTTC. The encoded protein is CASSEQGGSYTF.

This clonotype was seen repeatedly, ten times or more. V usage is TRBV5-1 and J usage is TRBJ2-1; D gene uncertain. The CDR3 extends over 16 amino acids. Between the trimmed V and J ends, which lost 1 base and 0 bases, there was a span of 11 bases. Germline V gene data show CDR1 as SGHRS and CDR2 as YFSETQ. CDR3 protein: CASSLRPDLSYNEQFF. The CDR3 region has the DNA TGCGCCAGCAGCTTGCGTCCTGACCTCTCCTACAATGAGCAGTTCTTC.

V gene TRBV15 combines with J gene TRBJ1-4, with D hard to call. Trimming took 1 base from V and 5 from J, leaving 5 bases between them. This CDR3 comprises 13 residues. The germline V gene has CDR1 LNHNV and CDR2 YYDKDF (reference sequence). CDR3 sequence: CATSRGRNEKLFF. DNA for the CDR3: TGTGCCACCAGCAGAGGCAGGAATGAAAAACTGTTTTTT. The variable domain in full, with the rest retrieved from reference TRBV15 and TRBJ1-4, is DAMVIQNPRYQVTQFGKPVTLSCSQTLNHNVMYWYQQKSSQAPKLLFHYYDKDFNNEADTPDNFQSRRPNTSFCFLDIRSPGLGDTAMYLCATSRGRNEKLFFGSGTQLSVL.

This chain links TRBV6-2 or TRBV6-3 with TRBJ2-7; a weak D match, TRBD2 (5 bases). Trimming left V 4 bases short and J 6 bases short, with 10 bases between. CDR1 and CDR2 (germline): MNHEY, SVGEGT. The CDR3 sequence is 12 residues long. The CDR3, as DNA: TGTGCCAGCAGTTGGGGAGTGGGCGAGCAGTACGTC. As protein: CASSWGVGEQYV.

This clonotype was counted many times. This rearrangement joins TRBV7-9 to TRBJ2-2; 10 bases agree with TRBD1. The CDR3 runs to 14 residues. Germline V CDR1 and CDR2: SEHNR, FQNEAQ (reference sequence). V shed 10 bases, J shed 3 bases, and the junction held 5 bases outside the gene matches. The CDR3 DNA reads TGTGCCAACAGAGGACAGGGGGACACCGGGGAGCTGTTTTTT. It specifies CANRGQGDTGELFF.